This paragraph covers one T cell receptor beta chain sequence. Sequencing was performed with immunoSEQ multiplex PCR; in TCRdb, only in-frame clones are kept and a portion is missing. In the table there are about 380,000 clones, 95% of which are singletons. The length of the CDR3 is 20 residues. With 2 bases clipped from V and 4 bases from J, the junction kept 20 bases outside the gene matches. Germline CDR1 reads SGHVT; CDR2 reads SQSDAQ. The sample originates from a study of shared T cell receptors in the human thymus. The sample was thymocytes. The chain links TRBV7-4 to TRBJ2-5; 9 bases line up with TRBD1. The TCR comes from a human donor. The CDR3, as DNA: TGTGCCAGCAGCTTAAGTTGGGACAGGGTAGTGGGAGGGCCGGGAGAGACCCAGTACTTC. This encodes CASSLSWDRVVGGPGETQYF.